This is a list of T cell receptor beta chains from one sample in a study of siplizumab effects on memory and regulatory T cells. The data were produced by immunoSEQ multiplex PCR, yet TCRdb's version contains in-frame clones alone and is incomplete. The sample consists of around 100,000 clones, roughly 92% of them appearing once. Specimen: Tregs sorted from blood. These receptor sequences come from a human donor in good health. CDR3s include the opening cysteine and the closing phenylalanine or tryptophan. D genes are given only for firm matches. The size field is filled for only some rows; it gives once, few, many or a size class.

V,D,size,J,length,DNA,CDR3
TRBV5-4,.,.,TRBJ2-2,14,TGTGCCAGCAGCTTGGCAGGGCCCACCGGGGAGCTGTTTTTT,CASSLAGPTGELFF
TRBV7-8,.,.,TRBJ2-7,12,TGTGCCAGCAGCTTCGACCGCTACGAGCAGTACTTC,CASSFDRYEQYF
TRBV18,.,.,TRBJ1-1,16,TGTGCCAGCTCACCACGTTCGGTTCCGGGGATCACTGAAGCTTTCTTT,CASSPRSVPGITEAFF
TRBV5-1,TRBD2,.,TRBJ2-1,21,TGCGCCAGCAGCTTGGATACGGGACTAGCGGGAGGGGGCTCCTCCTACAATGAGCAGTTCTTC,CASSLDTGLAGGGSSYNEQFF
TRBV10-3,TRBD2,.,TRBJ2-5,12,TGTGCCATCAGTGACGGGGGGGAGACCCAGTACTTC,CAISDGGETQYF
TRBV21-1,.,.,TRBJ1-2,20,TGTGCCAGCAGCAAAGGTATAGAGCAGCTTCCAACTAGATATGCCGATGGCTACACCTTC,CASSKGIEQLPTRYADGYTF
TRBV19,.,.,TRBJ1-5,14,TGTGCCAGTAGTATAGATATGGGTTTTCAGCCCCAGCATTTT,CASSIDMGFQPQHF
TRBV28,.,.,TRBJ1-2,11,TGTGCCAGCAGTTTATGGGATGGCTACACCTTC,CASSLWDGYTF
TRBV19,.,.,TRBJ2-1,14,TGTGCCAGTAAGGTCTACTCCGCGAGAGATGAGCAGTTCTTC,CASKVYSARDEQFF
TRBV7-6,.,.,TRBJ2-7,15,TGTGCCAGCAGCTTAGTCCCTAGCGACCGATACGAGCAGTACTTC,CASSLVPSDRYEQYF
TRBV6-1,.,.,TRBJ1-3,14,TGTGCCAGCAGCCAAAGCCAATATGGAAACACCATATATTTT,CASSQSQYGNTIYF
TRBV30,.,many,TRBJ1-4,15,TGTGCCTGGAGTAGCTCCTTGAGGGGTGTTGGGAAACTGTTTTTT,CAWSSSLRGVGKLFF
TRBV27,.,.,TRBJ2-7,11,TGTGCCAGCATGAGACGAGGCGAGCAGTACTTC,CASMRRGEQYF
TRBV19,TRBD2,.,TRBJ2-1,15,TGTGCCAGTAACGTTGGAAGCGGGAGGATGTTCGAGCAGTTCTTC,CASNVGSGRMFEQFF
TRBV19,.,.,TRBJ2-1,13,TGTGCCAGTAGCATAGCGATTGGGATTGAGCAGTTCTTC,CASSIAIGIEQFF
TRBV30,.,.,TRBJ1-1,16,TGTGCCTGGATCCCCAAACTAGGCAGATCGAACACTGAAGCTTTCTTT,CAWIPKLGRSNTEAFF
TRBV11-1,.,.,TRBJ1-1,14,TGTGCCAGCAGCCTGGGCACTGAAAACACTGAAGCTTTCTTT,CASSLGTENTEAFF
TRBV6-1,TRBD1,.,TRBJ1-3,18,TGTGCCAGCAGTGGGGACAGGACCTATACTCTATCCCGAAACACCATATATTTT,CASSGDRTYTLSRNTIYF
TRBV27,TRBD1,.,TRBJ1-2,15,TGTGCCAGCAGTTTATCTTCAGGGGGCCAGAGTGGCTACACCTTC,CASSLSSGGQSGYTF
TRBV11-3,TRBD2,.,TRBJ2-1,15,TGTGCCAGCAGCTCTAGCGGGAGGGCCTACAATGAGCAGTTCTTC,CASSSSGRAYNEQFF
TRBV30,TRBD1,.,TRBJ1-2,10,TGTGCCTGGGCCCTGACAGGGTTGACCTTC,CAWALTGLTF
TRBV19,TRBD2,.,TRBJ2-5,12,TGTGCCAGTAGTAGCGGGAGGGAGACCCAGTACTTC,CASSSGRETQYF
TRBV20-1,.,.,TRBJ2-7,11,TGCAGTGTTACACGGGGATACGAGCAGTACTTC,CSVTRGYEQYF
TRBV5-1,.,.,TRBJ2-2,18,TGCGCCAGCAGCCCCACCGGGACTAGGGGGCCCTCGGGCGGGGAGCTGTTTTTT,CASSPTGTRGPSGGELFF
TRBV4-1,.,.,TRBJ2-6,16,TGCGCCAGCAGCCCGCGACTGAGCTCTGGGGCCAACGTCCTGACTTTC,CASSPRLSSGANVLTF
TRBV5-8,.,.,TRBJ2-7,14,TGTGCCAGCAGCTTGGTTCGGGGGTGGAGCGAGCAGTACTTC,CASSLVRGWSEQYF
TRBV28,TRBD1,once,TRBJ1-2,14,TGTGCCAGCCGCTATTCAGGGGGCATTGGGGGCTACACCTTC,CASRYSGGIGGYTF
TRBV2,.,.,TRBJ1-1,16,TGTGCCAGCGAAATCCCTTACGAAGACATGAACACTGAAGCTTTCTTT,CASEIPYEDMNTEAFF
TRBV6-1,.,.,TRBJ2-7,12,TGTGCCAGCCTCCTTTTCTCCTACGAGCAGTACTTC,CASLLFSYEQYF
TRBV10-2,.,.,TRBJ2-7,11,TGCGCCAGCAGCCAGAAGTCCGAGCAGTACTTC,CASSQKSEQYF
TRBV4-1,.,.,TRBJ2-7,16,TGCGCCAGCAGCCAAGCAGGGTACTCTAGCTCCTACGAGCAGTACTTC,CASSQAGYSSSYEQYF
TRBV4-1,.,.,TRBJ1-4,15,TGCGCCAGCAGCCCCTCAGTAGCAACTAATGAAAAACTGTTTTTT,CASSPSVATNEKLFF
TRBV18,.,.,TRBJ1-2,15,TGTGCCAGCTCACCCCAAGGACGGCACCTAGGGGGCTACACCTTC,CASSPQGRHLGGYTF
TRBV19,TRBD2,.,TRBJ2-3,15,TGTGCCAGTAGTCGGACTAGCGGGACACGGGATACGCAGTATTTT,CASSRTSGTRDTQYF
TRBV2,.,.,TRBJ2-3,14,TGTGCCAGCTGTAGTGGGAGACCGCCAGATACGCAGTATTTT,CASCSGRPPDTQYF
TRBV30,.,once,TRBJ2-2,13,TGTGCCCGAACTAGGGAGGTGACCGGGGAGCTGTTTTTT,CARTREVTGELFF
TRBV28,.,.,TRBJ2-1,17,TGTGCCAGCAGTCCTCTAGTATCCGGGACTGAAAGAGATGAGCAGTTCTTC,CASSPLVSGTERDEQFF
TRBV7-9,.,.,TRBJ2-2,14,TGTGCCAGCGTCTCGGGGGGCTCCGCCGGGGAGCTGTTTTTT,CASVSGGSAGELFF
TRBV13,TRBD2,.,TRBJ2-2,19,TGTGCCAGCAGCTCTTGGACTAGCGGGAGGGGGGCGGCCACCGGGGAGCTGTTTTTT,CASSSWTSGRGAATGELFF
TRBV5-1,TRBD1,.,TRBJ2-7,15,TGCGCCAGCAGCTTGTTTCGGACAGGGTTGGACGAGCAGTACTTC,CASSLFRTGLDEQYF
TRBV7-2,TRBD1,.,TRBJ1-2,12,TGTGCCAGCAGCTCAAACAGGGGAGGCTACACCTTC,CASSSNRGGYTF
TRBV14,TRBD1,.,TRBJ1-1,21,TGTGCCAGCAGCCAAGATTCTGGCAGGGGGCGCTACCAGTCGGTAGTAGCTGAAGCTTTCTTT,CASSQDSGRGRYQSVVAEAFF
TRBV28,TRBD1,.,TRBJ2-7,15,TGTGCCAGCACCAGAGGACAGGGGAGCTCCTACGAGCAGTACTTC,CASTRGQGSSYEQYF
TRBV28,TRBD1,.,TRBJ1-1,14,TGTGCCAGCAGCCTAGTGACAGGGGGTACTGAAGCTTTCTTT,CASSLVTGGTEAFF
TRBV5-1,.,.,TRBJ1-3,17,TGCGCCAGCAGCTTGGCCGGGACCGTAACCGCCGGAAACACCATATATTTT,CASSLAGTVTAGNTIYF
TRBV18,TRBD2,.,TRBJ2-7,14,TGTGCCAGCTCCACCGGGACTAGCGTCAACGAGCAGTACTTC,CASSTGTSVNEQYF
TRBV5-1,.,once,TRBJ1-2,13,TGCGCCAGCAGCTTAAAACAGGGCAATGGCTACACCTTC,CASSLKQGNGYTF
TRBV11-2,.,.,TRBJ1-5,13,TGTGCCAGCAGTTCAGGGGTGTCTCAGCCCCAGCATTTT,CASSSGVSQPQHF
TRBV7-8,TRBD1,.,TRBJ2-2,16,TGTGCCAGCGCGCGGAGGGGACAGGGAGTCTCCGGGGAGCTGTTTTTT,CASARRGQGVSGELFF